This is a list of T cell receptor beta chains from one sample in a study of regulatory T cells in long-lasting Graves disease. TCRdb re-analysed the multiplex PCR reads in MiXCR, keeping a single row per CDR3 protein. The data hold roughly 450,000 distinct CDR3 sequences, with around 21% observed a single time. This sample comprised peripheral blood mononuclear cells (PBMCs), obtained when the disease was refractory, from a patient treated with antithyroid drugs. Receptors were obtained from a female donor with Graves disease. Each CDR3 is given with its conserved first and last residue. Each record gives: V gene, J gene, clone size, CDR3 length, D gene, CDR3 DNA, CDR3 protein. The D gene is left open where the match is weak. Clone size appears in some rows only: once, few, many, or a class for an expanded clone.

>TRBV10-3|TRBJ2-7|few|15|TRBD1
TGTGCCATCACTCGGGACAGGGAGAATTCCTACGAGCAGTACTTC
CAITRDRENSYEQYF
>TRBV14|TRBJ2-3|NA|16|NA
TGTGCCAGCAGCCAAGTGAGAGGAGGTTTCGGAGATACGCAGTATTTT
CASSQVRGGFGDTQYF
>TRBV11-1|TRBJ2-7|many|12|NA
TGTGCCAGCAGCTTAAGACTGGAAGAGCAGTACTTC
CASSLRLEEQYF
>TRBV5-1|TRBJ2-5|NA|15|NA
TGCGCCAGCAGCTTGGCCGGGGGCGGAATGGAGACCCAGTACTTC
CASSLAGGGMETQYF
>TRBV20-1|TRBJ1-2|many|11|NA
TGCAGTGCTAGTCTGGGGAGTGGCTACACCTTC
CSASLGSGYTF
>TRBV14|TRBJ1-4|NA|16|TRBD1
TGTGCCAGCAGCCAAACGAGACAGGGATTTAATGAAAAACTGTTTTTT
CASSQTRQGFNEKLFF
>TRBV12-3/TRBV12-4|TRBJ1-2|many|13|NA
TGTGCCAGCAGTTTACAGTGGTTCTATGGCTACACCTTC
CASSLQWFYGYTF
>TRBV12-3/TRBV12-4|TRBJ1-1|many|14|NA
TGTGCCAGCAGCCCCTTCTCAAGGAACACTGAAGCTTTCTTT
CASSPFSRNTEAFF
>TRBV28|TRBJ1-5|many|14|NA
TGTGCCAGCAGAGGTGGGGGGCTCAATCAGCCCCAGCATTTT
CASRGGGLNQPQHF
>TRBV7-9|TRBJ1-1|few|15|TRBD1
TGTGCCAGCAGCTTAAGCGGGACAGCTTATACTGAAGCTTTCTTT
CASSLSGTAYTEAFF
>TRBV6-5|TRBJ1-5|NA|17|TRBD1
TGTGCCAGCAGTTACTCCCCTCCAGGGGGTAGGGATCAGCCCCAGCATTTT
CASSYSPPGGRDQPQHF
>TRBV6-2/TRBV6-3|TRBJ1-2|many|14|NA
TGTGCCAGCAGTTGGACTTCTACTAACTATGGCTACACCTTC
CASSWTSTNYGYTF
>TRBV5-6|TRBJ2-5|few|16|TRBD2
TGTGCCAGCAGCCCCTCGGGACGGGAGGGCCCAGAGACCCAGTACTTC
CASSPSGREGPETQYF
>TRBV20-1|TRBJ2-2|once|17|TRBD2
TGCAGTGCTAGAGATCCTAATAGCGGGAGGTTTGGGGGGGAGCTGTTTTTT
CSARDPNSGRFGGELFF
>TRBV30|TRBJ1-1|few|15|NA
TGTGCCTGGAGGAGGGGGGGCGGGCGAAACACTGAAGCTTTCTTT
CAWRRGGGRNTEAFF
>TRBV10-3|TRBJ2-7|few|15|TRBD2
TGTGCCATCAGTGAAAGTAGCGGGAGGTCCTACGAGCAGTACTTC
CAISESSGRSYEQYF
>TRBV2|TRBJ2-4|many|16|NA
TGTGCCAGCAGGCGGGGGCAGGGTGTGACCAAAAACATTCAGTACTTC
CASRRGQGVTKNIQYF
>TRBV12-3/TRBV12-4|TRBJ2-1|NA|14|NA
TGTGCCAGCAGTTTGGGGATACAGTACAATGAGCAGTTCTTC
CASSLGIQYNEQFF
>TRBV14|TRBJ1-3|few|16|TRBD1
TGTGCCAGCAGCCAGAGACAGGGTTGGACTGGAAACACCATATATTTT
CASSQRQGWTGNTIYF
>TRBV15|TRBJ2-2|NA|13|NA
TGTGCCACCAGCCACCCGTGGGCCGGGGAGCTGTTTTTT
CATSHPWAGELFF
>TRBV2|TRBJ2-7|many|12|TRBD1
TGTGCCATTACGGACAGGTCCTACGAGCAGTACTTC
CAITDRSYEQYF
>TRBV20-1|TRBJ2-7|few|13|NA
TGCAGTGCATCAGCTAGCGCCTCCTACGAGCAGTACTTC
CSASASASYEQYF
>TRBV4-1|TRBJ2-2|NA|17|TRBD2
TGCGCCAGCAGCCAAGAACCTAGCGGGAAGACCACCGGGGAGCTGTTTTTT
CASSQEPSGKTTGELFF
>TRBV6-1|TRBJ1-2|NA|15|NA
TGTGCCAGCAACCTCAAAAGGGACACATTCTATGGCTACACCTTC
CASNLKRDTFYGYTF
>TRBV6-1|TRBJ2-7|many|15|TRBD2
TGTGCCAGCAGTGAATTCGTGACTAGCGGATACGAGCAGTACTTC
CASSEFVTSGYEQYF
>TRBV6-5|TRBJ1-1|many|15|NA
TGTGCCAGCAGTTACTCGAGTTCTGGGAGCGCTGAAGCTTTCTTT
CASSYSSSGSAEAFF
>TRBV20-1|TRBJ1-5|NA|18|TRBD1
TGCAGTGCTTCTTCCGGGACAGGGGGCCATCATAGCAATCAGCCCCAGCATTTT
CSASSGTGGHHSNQPQHF
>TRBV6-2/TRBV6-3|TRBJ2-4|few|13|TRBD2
TGTGCCAGCAGGGGACTAGCGAGAAACATTCAGTACTTC
CASRGLARNIQYF
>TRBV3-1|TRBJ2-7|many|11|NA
TGTGCCAGCAGCCAAATACACGAGCAGTACTTC
CASSQIHEQYF
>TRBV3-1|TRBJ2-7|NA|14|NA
TGTGCCAGCAGCCAGGACGTCTTGACCTACGAGCAGTACTTC
CASSQDVLTYEQYF
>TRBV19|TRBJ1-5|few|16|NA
TGTGCCAGTAGTAACCGAGGAGATTATAGCAATCAGCCCCAGCATTTT
CASSNRGDYSNQPQHF
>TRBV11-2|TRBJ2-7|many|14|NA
TGTGCCAGCAGCTTTTACAACATTGGCTACGAGCAGTACTTC
CASSFYNIGYEQYF
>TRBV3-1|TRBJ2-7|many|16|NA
TGTGCCAGCAGCCAAGTGTCCGCTGGGACATCCTACGAGCAGTACTTC
CASSQVSAGTSYEQYF
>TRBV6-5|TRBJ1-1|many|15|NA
TGTGCCAGCAGTTACTGGGTTGACGGAAACACTGAAGCTTTCTTT
CASSYWVDGNTEAFF
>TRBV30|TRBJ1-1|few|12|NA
TGTGTCGGGTCGGAGGACAGACGCGAAGCTTTCTTT
CVGSEDRREAFF
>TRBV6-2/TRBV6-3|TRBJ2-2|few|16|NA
TGTGCCAGCAGGGACCTTCGGGACACCGACACCGGGGAGCTGTTTTTT
CASRDLRDTDTGELFF
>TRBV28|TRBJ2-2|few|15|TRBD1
TGTGCCAGCACCAACAGGGGGCTTCATACCGGGGAGCTGTTTTTT
CASTNRGLHTGELFF
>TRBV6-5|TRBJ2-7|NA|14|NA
TGTGCCAGCAGTTACGGTGCCAGGGTAAACGAGCAGTACTTC
CASSYGARVNEQYF
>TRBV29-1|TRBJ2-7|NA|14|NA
TGCAGCGTTGAGACCCAGACCGATCCTAACGAGCAGTACTTC
CSVETQTDPNEQYF
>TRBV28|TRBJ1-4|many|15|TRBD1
TGTGCCAGCAGTTTTCAGGCCGGGACAGGGGAAAAACTGTTTTTT
CASSFQAGTGEKLFF
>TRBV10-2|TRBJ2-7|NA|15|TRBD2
TGCGCCAGCAGTCCCATAGCGGGAGAGGGGTACGAGCAGTACTTC
CASSPIAGEGYEQYF
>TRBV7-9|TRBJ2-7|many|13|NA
TGTGCCAGCAGCCGGGACGGACAATACGAGCAGTACTTC
CASSRDGQYEQYF
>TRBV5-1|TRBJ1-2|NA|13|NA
TGCGCCAGCAGCTTGGGGGATAACTATGGCTACACCTTC
CASSLGDNYGYTF
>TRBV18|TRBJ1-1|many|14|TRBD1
TGTGCCAGCTCACCCAAGGGACAGGGCACTGAAGCTTTCTTT
CASSPKGQGTEAFF
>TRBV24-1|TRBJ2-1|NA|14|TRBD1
TGTGCCACCAGTGAGCCCGGGACAGTTAACGAGCAGTTCTTC
CATSEPGTVNEQFF
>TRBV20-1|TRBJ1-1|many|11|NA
TGCAGTTTCCCAATGAACACTGAAGCTTTCTTT
CSFPMNTEAFF